One TCR beta chain is described in this entry. This table comes from immunoSEQ multiplex PCR, and its TCRdb copy is limited to in-frame clones, with some not included. This table has roughly 34,000 clones, 90% to 95% appearing once. This sample was included in a study of blood T cell repertoires in COVID-19. The germline CDR1 and CDR2 sequences are SGHTA and FQGTGA. The CDR3 is 14 amino acids. The V gene end was trimmed by 4 bases and the J gene end by 5 bases; junction bases not matched to a gene: 7. Sequenced: peripheral blood. The source of this sequence is a man between 60 and 75 years old with active or convalescent COVID-19. The J gene is TRBJ1-1, the V gene TRBV7-3, with 7 bases that match TRBD1. The CDR3 region has the DNA TGTGCCAGCAGCTCAACAGGGGCCGGGACTGAAGCTTTCTTT. Residues: CASSSTGAGTEAFF.